What follows are 20 T cell receptor beta chains derived from one specimen sequenced in a study of OX40 agonist ivuxolimab in advanced cancers. Using immunoSEQ multiplex PCR, the repertoire was profiled, and TCRdb retains in-frame clones only, with some absent. The data show more than 55,000 clones, with approximately 89% seen just once and 11% held by the top ten. The sequences come from CD4+ or CD8+ T cells sorted from blood, collected in a trial of the OX40 agonist ivuxolimab. The receptors originated from an adult with an advanced solid tumor such as melanoma, head and neck, liver or kidney cancer.

This clone showed up just a few times. V is TRBV2 and J is TRBJ1-3; 7 bases fit TRBD1. The CDR3 sequence is 15 residues long. J gave up 4 bases and V 6 bases, and 9 bases lay outside the gene matches. Germline CDR1 reads SNHLY; CDR2 reads FYNNEI. The CDR3 spells CASSPDRFSGNTIYF. In DNA form, the CDR3 reads TGTGCCAGCAGCCCGGACAGGTTTTCGGGAAACACCATATATTTT.

The J gene is TRBJ1-2, the V gene TRBV6-6; possibly TRBD1 for D (5 bases). The CDR3 consists of 14 residues. Trimming removed 4 bases from V and 8 bases from J, with 17 bases in between. The germline gives CDR1 MNHNY, CDR2 SVGAGI (reference sequence). CDR3 bases: TGTGCCAGCAGTTCCGATCAGGGAGGGAAGGGCTACACCTTC. It is translated as CASSSDQGGKGYTF.

The gene calls are TRBV28 and TRBJ2-1; TRBD2 matches 7 bases. CDR3 length: 21 residues. CDR1 and CDR2 (germline): MDHEN, SYDVKM. V lost 0 bases and J lost 4; bases outside the gene matches: 21. CDR3 sequence (DNA): TGTGCCAGCAGTTTATGGGGCCATGGGGGGGAGGCTAGCGGAGCGTACAATGAGCAGTTCTTC. Translating gives CASSLWGHGGEASGAYNEQFF.

The table lists this clone with a few counts. J is TRBJ1-1 and V is TRBV2; D perhaps matches TRBD1 (5 bases). Germline V gene sequence: CDR1 SNHLY, CDR2 FYNNEI. V shed 4 bases and J shed 4 bases, with 7 bases lying between them. The CDR3 is 12 residues long. CDR3 amino acids: CASSVRGTEAFF. As DNA, the CDR3 is TGTGCCAGCAGTGTTAGGGGCACTGAAGCTTTCTTT.

This clone showed up just once. Other DNA sequences in the sample encode the same CDR3. This sequence joins TRBV2 and TRBJ2-5; a weak D match, TRBD2 (6 bases). The J call may be incorrect, as the DNA end agrees better with TRBJ2-7. Germline values: CDR1 SNHLY, CDR2 FYNNEI. This CDR3 has 11 amino acids. Here the CDR3 DNA reads TGTGCCAGCAGGGGAGGTTACGAGCAGTACTTC. This translates into CASRGGYEQYF.

V is TRBV7-9 and J is TRBJ2-7, with D perhaps TRBD1 (6 bases). This CDR3 comprises 15 residues. Germline CDR1 and CDR2: SEHNR and FQNEAQ (reference sequence). V gave up 5 bases and J gave up 1 base, with 15 bases separating them. The CDR3: CASSHTGTRSYEQYF. As DNA, the CDR3 is TGTGCCAGCAGCCACACAGGGACGCGGTCCTACGAGCAGTACTTC.

The CDR3 nucleotides read TGTGCCAGCAGCGTAGGGCGTAGCCGGGAGACGCAAGATACGCAGTATTTT. Amino acid sequence: CASSVGRSRETQDTQYF. The chain combines TRBV9 with TRBJ2-3; tentative D call: TRBD2 (6 bases). The CDR3 loop spans 17 amino acids. The germline V gene encodes CDR1 SGDLS and CDR2 YYNGEE. V gave up 0 bases and J gave up 5 bases, with 19 bases separating them.

CDR3 sequence (DNA): TGTGCCAGCAGCTCCGGCGGGGGGTTGGTGAACACTGAAGCTTTCTTT. It is translated as CASSSGGGLVNTEAFF. J is TRBJ1-1 and V is TRBV5-5; tentative D call: TRBD1 (5 bases). The germline V gene encodes CDR1 SGHKS and CDR2 YYEKEE (reference sequence). This CDR3 has 16 residues. With 3 bases removed from V and 0 bases from J, the gap between germline ends came to 15 bases.

The V gene is TRBV28, the J gene TRBJ1-6; weak D call: TRBD1 (5 bases). The germline V gene has CDR1 MDHEN and CDR2 SYDVKM. The germline V and J ends were trimmed by 7 bases and 7 bases, with 17 bases remaining between them. This CDR3 spans 15 amino acids. The CDR3 region is CASTLWAGQNSPLHF. The CDR3 nucleotides read TGTGCCAGCACCTTATGGGCAGGGCAAAATTCACCCCTCCACTTT. The full variable domain, rest sourced from reference TRBV28 and TRBJ1-6, is DVKVTQSSRYLVKRTGEKVFLECVQDMDHENMFWYRQDPGLGLRLIYFSYDVKMKEKGDIPEGYSVSREKKERFSLILESASTNQTSMYLCASTLWAGQNSPLHFGNGTRLTVT.

The rearrangement joins TRBV19 to TRBJ1-3; the D is unclear. This CDR3 has 14 amino acids. Per the germline V gene, CDR1 is LNHDA and CDR2 is SQIVND (reference sequence). The V and J ends lost 7 bases and 3 bases respectively, with 13 bases between them. CDR3 region: CASIATANGNTIYF. CDR3 sequence (DNA): TGTGCCAGTATCGCCACGGCGAATGGAAACACCATATATTTT.

The sample holds a few counts of this clone. This sequence joins TRBV19 and TRBJ2-3; 9 nucleotides match TRBD2. Germline CDR1 LNHDA, CDR2 SQIVND (reference sequence). CDR3 length equals 15 residues. The junction had 7 bases not matched to a gene; V was cut back by 1 base and J by 8 bases. DNA of the CDR3: TGTGCCAGTAGTATAGTCGCGGGGGGGCAGGGTACGCAGTATTTT. Protein sequence: CASSIVAGGQGTQYF.

Many counts were recorded for this clone. Other DNA sequences from this sample encode an identical CDR3 as well. The chain couples TRBV28 to TRBJ1-2; no firm D call. Trimming shortened V by 2 bases and J by 4 bases, and 5 bases separated the two germline ends. The CDR3 runs to 12 residues. CDR1 and CDR2 from the germline V gene are MDHEN and SYDVKM. CDR3 coding DNA: TGTGCCAGCAGTTTACGGCTCTATGGCTACACCTTC. This gives the protein CASSLRLYGYTF.

The rearrangement joins TRBV6-9 to TRBJ1-5, with unresolved D. Per the germline V gene, CDR1 is MNHGY and CDR2 is SVAAGI. CDR3 size: 15 residues. Trimming removed 2 bases at V and 0 bases at J, with 8 bases between. The CDR3 DNA sequence: TGTGCCAGCAGTTATAACGGGGTTAGCAATCAGCCCCAGCATTTT. Its translation is CASSYNGVSNQPQHF.

The genes are TRBV15 and TRBJ1-2; TRBD1 is a possible D gene (5 bases). Trimming removed 2 bases at V and 7 bases at J, with 14 bases between. Looked up from germline, CDR1 is LNHNV and CDR2 is YYDKDF (reference sequence). This CDR3 has 14 amino acids. This CDR3 is CATSRSSAGGGYTF. DNA of the CDR3: TGTGCCACCAGCAGATCATCGGCGGGGGGTGGCTACACCTTC.

V gene TRBV7-3 combines with J gene TRBJ1-2, with 7 bases that match TRBD1. V shed 5 bases and J 0 bases; nucleotides not matched to a gene: 12. The CDR3 runs 17 residues. Per the germline V gene, CDR1 is SGHTA and CDR2 is FQGTGA. The CDR3 sequence: CASSHPRDSQSNYGYTF. CDR3 coding DNA: TGTGCCAGCAGCCACCCCCGGGACAGCCAGTCTAACTATGGCTACACCTTC.

This clone was detected a few times. The rearrangement uses TRBV13 and TRBJ1-1; possibly TRBD1 for D (6 bases). Germline V gene lookup returns CDR1 PRHDT and CDR2 FYEKMQ (reference sequence). V lost 5 bases and J 4 bases, leaving 17 bases between the germline ends. CDR3 length: 15 residues. The CDR3 region has the DNA TGTGCCAGCAGCGTTCACCCCGGGGGCGGCACTGAAGCTTTCTTT. It translates to CASSVHPGGGTEAFF.

The rearrangement uses TRBV7-2 and TRBJ1-6; no definite D call. The V end lost 1 base, the J end lost 5 bases, and 18 bases lay between the germline ends. The CDR3 contains 18 residues. Germline values: CDR1 SGHTA, CDR2 FQGNSA. This CDR3 reads CASSLDVRGQFNNSPLHF. As DNA, the CDR3 is TGTGCCAGCAGCTTAGACGTCCGAGGCCAGTTTAATAATTCACCCCTCCACTTT.

The gene calls are TRBV4-2 and TRBJ1-2; TRBD1 might be the D (5 bases). The ends were cut back, 0 bases at V and 7 bases at J, with 18 bases in the middle. The germline V gene encodes CDR1 LGHNA and CDR2 YNFKEQ. The CDR3 runs 16 residues. The DNA of the CDR3 is TGTGCCAGCAGCCAAGATCTTGGCTGGGGGGGAAGTGGCTACACCTTC. This sequence encodes CASSQDLGWGGSGYTF.

V usage is TRBV5-6 and J usage is TRBJ2-7; D is undetermined. With 4 bases removed from V and 3 bases from J, the gap between germline ends came to 11 bases. The CDR3 spans 13 residues. Germline V lookup: CDR1 SGHDT, CDR2 YYEEEE. This CDR3 reads CASSLQDSYEQYF. DNA for the CDR3: TGTGCCAGCAGCCTCCAGGATAGCTACGAGCAGTACTTC.

The J gene is TRBJ2-5, the V gene TRBV5-1, with 8 bases that match TRBD2. This CDR3 is 16 amino acids long. V lost 0 bases, J lost 2 bases, and 6 bases stayed unmatched. Per germline, CDR1 SGHRS and CDR2 YFSETQ. CDR3 amino acids: CASSLAPTGGQETQYF. CDR3 nucleotides: TGCGCCAGCAGCTTGGCCCCGACGGGGGGGCAAGAGACCCAGTACTTC.